This T cell receptor (beta chain) was observed in a study of response to subunit inactivated influenza vaccine. One entry per CDR3 protein results from TCRdb running MiXCR on the RT-PCR reads. This table has about 500,000 distinct CDR3 sequences, 16% appearing once. Findings of the study overall: There was a suggestion from the authors that each seasonal influenza vaccination recruits few new T cells.

Germline trimming cut 3 bases from V and 1 base from J; bases unmatched to any gene: 6. Germline V gene sequence: CDR1 SGHAT, CDR2 FQNNGV. The CDR3 has 16 residues. Concerning this clonotype itself: The antigen remains undetermined.

Source: CD4+ T cells sorted from PBMCs, taken roughly 24 months after vaccination. This sequence was found in a man between 50 and 70 years old who received an inactivated influenza vaccine. This chain joins TRBV11-2 and TRBJ2-3; 8 bases map to TRBD2. CDR3 sequence: CASSLDGLAGTDTQYF. Here the CDR3 DNA reads TGTGCCAGCAGCTTGGATGGACTAGCAGGCACAGATACGCAGTATTTT.